What follows describes a single T cell receptor beta chain. Its cognate antigen is unknown. The data were taken from a study of beta chain features in type 1 diabetes. Across the study: In age, gender and cell yields, patients were similar to healthy donors.

Germline CDR1 is SGHTA and CDR2 is FQGNSA. Between the trimmed V and J ends, which lost 5 bases and 1 base, there was a span of 7 bases. This CDR3 is 13 amino acids long. Regarding the study as a whole: Patients showed naive, central memory and Treg TCRB repertoires that appeared more similar than those of healthy donors. Sequencing the cDNA could make cells with high TCR expression show up more than they should. Type 1 diabetes patients had moderately but significantly shorter TCRB CDR3s in all four CD4+ subsets. VDJ junctions from type 1 diabetes patients carried fewer insertions and larger deletions.

Expressed TCRB transcripts were sequenced because the isolated RNA had all been reverse transcribed beforehand. Only in-frame clones appear in the TCRdb table, and some are missing; sequencing was by immunoSEQ multiplex PCR. The repertoire has over 600,000 clones, roughly 12% of them found once; the top ten carry roughly 0.11%. V and J are TRBV7-2 and TRBJ2-3, with D unclear. This TCR was recovered from a man aged 30 to 45 with type 1 diabetes. Input material: naive CD4+ T cells from blood. CDR3 DNA: TGTGCCAGCAGCCCGGACGGCACAGATACGCAGTATTTT. It is translated as CASSPDGTDTQYF.